Listed here is a single T cell receptor (beta chain). This CDR3 region has 15 residues. V lost 0 bases, J lost 2 bases, and 11 bases lay in between. Germline V gene data show CDR1 as MNHEY and CDR2 as SVGEGT. The sample is drawn from a study of control samples from healthy donors and cancer patients. Profiled with immunoSEQ multiplex PCR; TCRdb holds only in-frame clones, not every one. This sample has 65,000 to 90,000 clones; about 90% occur once, and the top ten carry about a fifth. This sequence was found in a man in his forties or fifties in good health. J is TRBJ2-7 and V is TRBV6-2 or TRBV6-3; possible D gene TRBD2, 6 bases. Input material: blood. The CDR3 spells CASSYSGRDPYEQYF. The CDR3 DNA follows: TGTGCCAGCAGTTACTCCGGGCGGGACCCCTACGAGCAGTACTTC.